A selection of T cell receptor beta chains follows, all from one sample in a study of blood T cell repertoires in COVID-19. TCRdb's table, derived via immunoSEQ multiplex PCR, lists solely in-frame clones and lacks some. The table includes approximately 220,000 clones, roughly 89% detected once. The sequenced sample was PBMCs or T cells enriched from blood (not recorded which). The receptors stem from a woman aged 30 to 39 with acute COVID-19. Each CDR3 is given with its conserved first and last residue. The D gene is left open where the match is weak. Rows may omit the clone size; those that give it use once, few, many or a size class.

TRBJ2-7,-,-,TRBV6-2/TRBV6-3,TGTGCCAGCAGTTACGGAAGGGCGGGCTCCTACGAGCAGTACTTC,CASSYGRAGSYEQYF
TRBJ2-7,-,-,TRBV5-1,TGCGCCAGCAGCTCCACAGGGATAGTCTCCTACGAGCAGTACTTC,CASSSTGIVSYEQYF
TRBJ1-3,-,-,TRBV3-1/TRBV3-2,TGTGCCAGCAGCCAAGGGCCAGGGGATGGAAACACCATATATTTT,CASSQGPGDGNTIYF
TRBJ2-7,-,-,TRBV5-1,TGCGCCAGCAGCTTGAGTGGCCCCGAGCAGTACTTC,CASSLSGPEQYF
TRBJ1-5,-,-,TRBV12-5,TGTGCTAGTGGAGACAGTAATCAGCCCCAGCATTTT,CASGDSNQPQHF
TRBJ2-5,once,-,TRBV2,TGTGCCAGCAGTGAAGGTGGAGGGACCCAGTACTTC,CASSEGGGTQYF
TRBJ1-1,-,-,TRBV5-1,TGCGCCAGCAGCTCCCAATCGGAGGAAGCTTTCTTT,CASSSQSEEAFF
TRBJ2-5,once,-,TRBV27,TGTGCCAGCAGTTTAACAGGGGAGACCCAGTACTTC,CASSLTGETQYF
TRBJ1-5,few,TRBD1,TRBV14,TGTGCCAGCAGCCCACAGGGGTGGAATCAGCCCCAGCATTTT,CASSPQGWNQPQHF
TRBJ1-1,-,-,TRBV5-1,TGCGCCAGCAGCTTGAGACAGTACACTGAAGCTTTCTTT,CASSLRQYTEAFF
TRBJ1-5,-,TRBD1,TRBV5-1,TGCGCCAGCAGCTTGGGACAGGGAATAAATCAGCCCCAGCATTTT,CASSLGQGINQPQHF
TRBJ1-2,-,TRBD1,TRBV7-2,TGTGCCAGCAGCTTGACAGGGTGGGTAAATGGCTACACCTTC,CASSLTGWVNGYTF
TRBJ1-5,-,-,TRBV10-3,TGTGCCAGCGGACAGTCCAATCAGCCCCAGCATTTT,CASGQSNQPQHF
TRBJ2-3,-,-,TRBV12-3/TRBV12-4,TGTGCCAGCAGTTCCCGGGACAATACGCAGTATTTT,CASSSRDNTQYF
TRBJ1-4,-,-,TRBV4-3,TGCGCCAGCAGCGCACAGACAGTCATAAATGAAAAACTGTTTTTT,CASSAQTVINEKLFF
TRBJ1-2,-,-,TRBV12-3/TRBV12-4,TGTGCCAGCAGTCTAGACAGATTAGGCTACACCTTC,CASSLDRLGYTF
TRBJ1-2,-,TRBD1,TRBV5-1,TGCGCCAGCAGGCCGACAGGGGACTATGGCTACACCTTC,CASRPTGDYGYTF
TRBJ2-6,once,-,TRBV2,TGTGCCAGCAGTGTAACTCCCAACGCCGTCTCTGGGGCCAACGTCCTGACTTTC,CASSVTPNAVSGANVLTF
TRBJ2-7,-,TRBD1,TRBV4-2,TGTGCCAGCAGCCAGGGGACAGGGGACTACGAGCAGTACTTC,CASSQGTGDYEQYF
TRBJ2-7,-,TRBD1,TRBV6-5,TGTGCCAGCAGTTACTCAACAACCGGGACAGGGTACGAGCAGTACTTC,CASSYSTTGTGYEQYF
TRBJ2-3,-,-,TRBV11-2,TGTGCCAGCAGCTTAGGAGCCAGGGCCCCTGCAGATACGCAGTATTTT,CASSLGARAPADTQYF
TRBJ2-5,-,-,TRBV5-5,TGTGCCAGCAGCTTGGAAGGGGGGGCGTACCAAGAGACCCAGTACTTC,CASSLEGGAYQETQYF
TRBJ1-1,-,-,TRBV7-2,TGTGCCAGCAGCTTAGGTTCGGAACCGGGGAACACTGAAGCTTTCTTT,CASSLGSEPGNTEAFF
TRBJ2-2,few,-,TRBV4-1,TGCGCCAGCAGCCAAGTGGGCGGGGCCGGGGAGCTGTTTTTT,CASSQVGGAGELFF
TRBJ1-5,-,TRBD1,TRBV3-1/TRBV3-2,TGTGCCAGCAGCCAATTCCCCGGGACAGACTATAGCAATCAGCCCCAGCATTTT,CASSQFPGTDYSNQPQHF
TRBJ1-4,-,-,TRBV2,TGTGCCAGCAGTGGCCAGGGTTGGGAAAAACTGTTTTTT,CASSGQGWEKLFF
TRBJ1-6,-,-,TRBV19,TGTGCCAGTCTGACAGGCGGAGGACCCCTCCACTTT,CASLTGGGPLHF
TRBJ1-4,-,-,TRBV21-1,TGTGCCAGCAGCAAAGGGGTCGGACAGGGAGTTCCCTCAACTAATGAAAAACTGTTTTTT,CASSKGVGQGVPSTNEKLFF
TRBJ2-7,-,TRBD2,TRBV5-4,TGTGCCAGCAGCACCCCGGGGGGTAATCCCTACGAGCAGTACTTC,CASSTPGGNPYEQYF
TRBJ1-1,-,TRBD1,TRBV5-4,TGTGCCAGCAGCCCCGGGACAGGGTTTGTGAACACTGAAGCTTTCTTT,CASSPGTGFVNTEAFF
TRBJ1-1,-,-,TRBV6-2/TRBV6-3,TGTGCCAGCAGTGTCCTCCCTAACACTGAAGCTTTCTTT,CASSVLPNTEAFF
TRBJ1-1,-,TRBD1,TRBV5-1,TGCGCCAGCAGCCCCCCGGGACAGAATAATGAAGCTTTCTTT,CASSPPGQNNEAFF
TRBJ2-7,-,-,TRBV6-2/TRBV6-3,TGTGCCAGCAGTTACTCGAACCTAAACTACGAGCAGTACTTC,CASSYSNLNYEQYF
TRBJ2-7,-,-,TRBV5-6,TGTGCCAGCAGCTTGTACAGCTCCTACGAGCAGTACTTC,CASSLYSSYEQYF
TRBJ1-1,-,-,TRBV27,TGTGCCAGCAGCTTAGACAGCATGAACACTGAAGCTTTCTTT,CASSLDSMNTEAFF
TRBJ1-2,few,-,TRBV9,TGTGCCAGCAGCGCCGATGGGTCGTACAGCTCTAACTATGGCTACACCTTC,CASSADGSYSSNYGYTF
TRBJ1-6,-,TRBD1,TRBV2,TGTGCCAGCAGTACCAGACAGGGGAATTCACCCCTCCACTTT,CASSTRQGNSPLHF
TRBJ1-5,few,TRBD1,TRBV7-8,TGTGCCAGCAGCCATGATATAGGACAGGGCCAGCCCCAGCATTTT,CASSHDIGQGQPQHF
TRBJ1-2,-,-,TRBV30,TGTGCCTGGGCCGCGAGGGGGAAGTTCTATGGCTACACCTTC,CAWAARGKFYGYTF
TRBJ2-7,-,-,TRBV6-5,TGTGCCAGCAGTTACGGGGGGGCCGGAAGCGAGCAGTACTTC,CASSYGGAGSEQYF
TRBJ1-4,once,-,TRBV24-1,TGTGCCACCAATAGGAGGGGAGGTAAGGAAAAACTGTTTTTT,CATNRRGGKEKLFF
TRBJ2-1,once,TRBD2,TRBV5-1,TGCGCCAGCAGCTTGGTAGCGGGGGCCTTCAATGAGCAGTTCTTC,CASSLVAGAFNEQFF
TRBJ1-5,-,-,TRBV18,TGTGCCAGCTCACCAGGACAAGCTAGCAATCAGCCCCAGCATTTT,CASSPGQASNQPQHF
TRBJ2-7,-,TRBD1,TRBV4-3,TGCGCCAGCAGCCAACCGGGACAGGGTTTCTACGAGCAGTACTTC,CASSQPGQGFYEQYF
TRBJ2-5,-,TRBD1,TRBV11-2,TGTGCCAGCAGCTTAGGGGACAGAGAAGAGACCCAGTACTTC,CASSLGDREETQYF
TRBJ2-3,-,-,TRBV19,TGTGCCAGTAGTATAGAGGTTCGGTACACAGATACGCAGTATTTT,CASSIEVRYTDTQYF
TRBJ1-1,-,TRBD1,TRBV5-4,TGTGCCAGCAGCCCTCAGGGGGAGACTGAAGCTTTCTTT,CASSPQGETEAFF
TRBJ2-3,-,-,TRBV4-1,TGCGCCAGCAGCCAAGACAGTACCTTTACCACAGATACGCAGTATTTT,CASSQDSTFTTDTQYF
TRBJ2-6,few,TRBD1,TRBV6-6,TGTGCCAGCAGTCTAGGGGGCAGCAATTCTGGGGCCAACGTCCTGACTTTC,CASSLGGSNSGANVLTF
TRBJ2-1,once,-,TRBV27,TGTGCCAGCAGTTCATTCTCGGGACAAATCCCTCAGGAGTTCTTC,CASSSFSGQIPQEFF
TRBJ2-1,once,TRBD2,TRBV10-2,TGCGCCAGCTCAACTAGCGGGGGATACAATGAGCAGTTCTTC,CASSTSGGYNEQFF